The rows below give T cell receptor beta chains drawn from one sample of a study of regulatory T cells in long-lasting Graves disease. TCRdb itself ran the multiplex PCR reads through MiXCR, one entry per CDR3 protein. The top ten hold 23% of the sample, which has 400,000 to 500,000 distinct CDR3 sequences, about a sixth seen once. This sample was also put to use in a study of T cells in Graves' hyperthyroidism and ophthalmopathy.

The starting material was peripheral blood mononuclear cells (PBMCs), obtained at new diagnosis, from a patient treated with antithyroid drugs. The receptor source for this set is a woman younger than 35 with Graves disease. Both conserved end residues are part of each CDR3. The order of the fields is D gene, clone size, J gene, V gene, CDR3 DNA, CDR3 protein. A D gene is named only where the DNA matches it firmly. Clone size is stated in some rows and not others, as once, few, many or a class when expanded.

- | few | TRBJ2-3 | TRBV11-1 | TGTGCCAGCAGCCCAGGACAGACTAGCACAGATACGCAGTATTTT | CASSPGQTSTDTQYF
- | few | TRBJ2-3 | TRBV27 | TGTGCCAGGAGAGTGCCGGGGATCACAGATACGCAGTATTTT | CARRVPGITDTQYF
TRBD2 | - | TRBJ2-5 | TRBV7-2 | TGTGCCAGCAGCTTAGTCACCCTGACGCGGACTAGCGGGAGGGCCCTAGAGACCCAGTACTTC | CASSLVTLTRTSGRALETQYF
TRBD2 | - | TRBJ2-3 | TRBV15 | TGTGCCACCGGAACTGCGGGGGGGTACACAGATACGCAGTATTTT | CATGTAGGYTDTQYF
TRBD1 | few | TRBJ2-5 | TRBV6-1 | TGTGCCAGCAGTGAAAATATCGACAGGGTCCAAGAGACCCAGTACTTC | CASSENIDRVQETQYF
TRBD1 | few | TRBJ2-2 | TRBV6-5 | TGTGCCAGCAGTTACCTACCTATGGGACAGGGGAACACCGGGGAGCTGTTTTTT | CASSYLPMGQGNTGELFF
- | many | TRBJ1-1 | TRBV11-2 | TGTGCCAGCAGCACCCGGACAGCTGAAGCTTTCTTT | CASSTRTAEAFF
TRBD1 | many | TRBJ1-1 | TRBV2 | TGTATGGTATTCCGGGACAGGGGGCAGAACACTGAAGCTTTCTTT | CMVFRDRGQNTEAFF
TRBD2 | many | TRBJ2-2 | TRBV2 | TGTGCCAGCAGCGATCACCCGACTAGCGGGAGATGGTCGGGGAACACCGGGGAGCTGTTTTTT | CASSDHPTSGRWSGNTGELFF
- | - | TRBJ2-1 | TRBV28 | TGTGCCAGCGATACTGGGCGCAGGGTGGAATACAATGAGCAGTTCTTC | CASDTGRRVEYNEQFF
TRBD2 | - | TRBJ2-7 | TRBV18 | TGTGCCAGCTCCCCCAGTGGTGTTGATAGCGGGAATTACGAGCAGTACTTC | CASSPSGVDSGNYEQYF
- | many | TRBJ2-7 | TRBV5-1 | TGCGCCAGCAGCGGGGGGACGGGACACCTCTACGAGCAGTACTTC | CASSGGTGHLYEQYF
TRBD1 | many | TRBJ2-3 | TRBV27 | TGTGCCAGCAGTTCACAGGGTCGTTACAGGGGTACAGATACGCAGTATTTT | CASSSQGRYRGTDTQYF
- | few | TRBJ2-2 | TRBV29-1 | TGCAGCGTTCCGTTGTTCCCGAACACCGGGGAGCTGTTTTTT | CSVPLFPNTGELFF
TRBD1 | many | TRBJ1-2 | TRBV3-1 | TGTGCCAGCAGCTCATCACAGGGGGCAGGCTACACCTTC | CASSSSQGAGYTF
- | many | TRBJ1-2 | TRBV28 | TGTGCCAGCAGTCCACTAGGCTATGGCTACACCTTC | CASSPLGYGYTF
TRBD2 | - | TRBJ2-7 | TRBV29-1 | TGCAGCGTTGCGTACACTAGCGGGAGGGTCGAGCAGTACTTC | CSVAYTSGRVEQYF
- | many | TRBJ2-1 | TRBV11-2 | TGTGCCAGCAGCTTACTACCCAGGGGGCTGATGAGAGGCGGGAGCTGGGGCAATGAGCAGTTCTTC | CASSLLPRGLMRGGSWGNEQFF
TRBD2 | few | TRBJ2-7 | TRBV7-2 | TGTGCCAGCAGCTTAACTAGACTAGCGGGAGGCCGAACCGGGGACGAGCAGTACTTC | CASSLTRLAGGRTGDEQYF
TRBD2 | few | TRBJ2-3 | TRBV5-4 | TGTGCCAGCAGCAACCGGCTAGCGGGGGCTAGCACAGATACGCAGTATTTT | CASSNRLAGASTDTQYF
TRBD1 | few | TRBJ2-1 | TRBV10-3 | TGTGCCATCAGTGAGTCTGGGCAGGGGGCAACCTACAATGAGCAGTTCTTC | CAISESGQGATYNEQFF
TRBD2 | many | TRBJ2-2 | TRBV12-3/TRBV12-4 | TGTGCCAGCAGTTATGCGGGAGGCAGGCCCGGGGAGCTGTTTTTT | CASSYAGGRPGELFF
TRBD2 | - | TRBJ2-1 | TRBV6-2/TRBV6-3 | TGTGCCAGCAGCCGAAAACTAGCGGACCTGAGCTCCTACAATGAGCAGTTCTTC | CASSRKLADLSSYNEQFF
TRBD2 | many | TRBJ2-3 | TRBV20-1 | TGCAGTGCTAAGGGACTAGCGGGAGCCTCAGATACGCAGTATTTT | CSAKGLAGASDTQYF
- | many | TRBJ2-1 | TRBV7-9 | TGTGCCAGCAGCTTAGTGGCGGCAGCCAATGAGCAGTTCTTC | CASSLVAAANEQFF
TRBD1 | many | TRBJ2-7 | TRBV7-2 | TGTGCCAGCAGCCCAGGTAGGGGGCTCTACGAGCAGTACTTC | CASSPGRGLYEQYF
TRBD1 | many | TRBJ2-7 | TRBV5-1 | TGCGCCAGCAGCTGGGTCGGGACAGGTATGTCCGAGCAGTACTTC | CASSWVGTGMSEQYF
- | - | TRBJ2-3 | TRBV5-1 | TGCGCCAGCAGCTTTTTGAATACGCAGTATTTT | CASSFLNTQYF
- | - | TRBJ1-5 | TRBV20-1 | TGCAGTGCTTACATACCCCCCGGGACTTCTCAGCCCCAGCATTTT | CSAYIPPGTSQPQHF